This TCR beta chain stems from a study of T cells in narcolepsy. Whole-study findings and limits: Autoreactive clone sequences were missing from some blood memory CD4+ repertoires. Blood of same and different patients, but not healthy controls, reportedly held recurring autoreactive clonotypes.

Worth noting for this clone: Its antigen is not known.

Generated by immunoSEQ multiplex PCR, the TCRdb table keeps only in-frame clones and is missing some. The sample shows roughly 35,000 clones, approximately 85% of them seen only once. The TCR was taken from a human donor with narcolepsy. The sample consisted of CD45RA- memory CD4+ T cells from PBMCs.

CDR3 sequence reads: CASSEGNQPQHF. The CDR3 DNA reads TGTGCCAGCAGTGAAGGGAATCAGCCCCAGCATTTT. The chain recombines TRBV6-1 with TRBJ1-5, with no clear D. The V and J ends lost 1 base and 4 bases respectively, with 2 bases between them. CDR3 size: 12 residues. The germline V gene encodes CDR1 MNHNS and CDR2 SASEGT.